Listed below are T cell receptor beta chains from one sample, sequenced in a study of blood T cells in healthy people across ages. TCRdb re-derived calls from the 5' RACE reads in MiXCR, one entry per CDR3 protein. Among more than 750,000 distinct CDR3 sequences listed, about 28% were seen once. This sample was shared with a second study, whose subject was T cells of mothers and their children.

Sequencing was performed on blood. The receptors derive from a woman between 35 and 50 years old in good health. CDR3s include the opening cysteine and the closing phenylalanine or tryptophan. A D gene is named only where the DNA matches it firmly. Where a row states a size, it is once, few, many or the class of an expanded clone; other rows omit it.

j_call: TRBJ1-1; clone_size: few; v_call: TRBV18; d_call: TRBD1; cdr3_nt: TGTGCCAGCTCACCCACGGAACAGGGGCCGAACACTGAAGCTTTCTTT; cdr3_aa: CASSPTEQGPNTEAFF
j_call: TRBJ2-7; clone_size: .; v_call: TRBV2; d_call: TRBD1; cdr3_nt: TGTGCCAGCAGGGACAGGTTGAGGTTCTACGAGCAGTACTTC; cdr3_aa: CASRDRLRFYEQYF
j_call: TRBJ2-1; clone_size: .; v_call: TRBV9; d_call: .; cdr3_nt: TGTGCCGGCAGCGTAGGGCAGGACAAGTTGGATGAGCAGTTCTTC; cdr3_aa: CAGSVGQDKLDEQFF
j_call: TRBJ2-1; clone_size: many; v_call: TRBV7-9; d_call: TRBD1; cdr3_nt: TGTGCCAGCAGCGTCAGGACCCTCCACGGGACAGTGGCGAACAATGAGCAGTTCTTC; cdr3_aa: CASSVRTLHGTVANNEQFF
j_call: TRBJ1-5; clone_size: .; v_call: TRBV27; d_call: TRBD1; cdr3_nt: TGTGCCAGCAGCATACAGGGGTATCAGCCCCAGCATTTT; cdr3_aa: CASSIQGYQPQHF
j_call: TRBJ1-2; clone_size: .; v_call: TRBV7-9; d_call: .; cdr3_nt: TGTGCCAGCAGCCCCGGGGGGGGTGATGGCTACACCTTC; cdr3_aa: CASSPGGGDGYTF
j_call: TRBJ1-1; clone_size: few; v_call: TRBV25-1; d_call: .; cdr3_nt: TGTGCCAGCAGTACCCTGAGGGGGGTGAACACTGAAGCTTTCTTT; cdr3_aa: CASSTLRGVNTEAFF
j_call: TRBJ2-1; clone_size: .; v_call: TRBV3-1; d_call: TRBD1; cdr3_nt: TGTGCCAGCAGCCGAGACAGGGCCCTTGAGCAGTTCTTC; cdr3_aa: CASSRDRALEQFF
j_call: TRBJ2-7; clone_size: many; v_call: TRBV25-1; d_call: .; cdr3_nt: TGTGCCAGCAGTGACCGATCCTCCTACGAGCAGTACTTC; cdr3_aa: CASSDRSSYEQYF
j_call: TRBJ2-1; clone_size: many; v_call: TRBV24-1; d_call: TRBD2; cdr3_nt: TGTGCCACCGGCCCTAGCGGGGGCCGAAATGAGCAGTTCTTC; cdr3_aa: CATGPSGGRNEQFF
j_call: TRBJ2-1; clone_size: .; v_call: TRBV7-2; d_call: TRBD2; cdr3_nt: TGTGCCAGCAGCCCGATGGGACTAGCCCCGTTCTTC; cdr3_aa: CASSPMGLAPFF
j_call: TRBJ2-7; clone_size: .; v_call: TRBV10-3; d_call: TRBD1; cdr3_nt: TGTGCCATCAGTGAACGGGACAGACAGTACGAGCAGTACTTC; cdr3_aa: CAISERDRQYEQYF
j_call: TRBJ1-2; clone_size: many; v_call: TRBV5-8; d_call: .; cdr3_nt: TGTGCCAGCAGCGTAATTACAAGGTGGAACTATGGCTACACCTTC; cdr3_aa: CASSVITRWNYGYTF
j_call: TRBJ2-1; clone_size: .; v_call: TRBV30; d_call: .; cdr3_nt: TGTGCCTGGAGTGAAGGCGAGCAGTTCTTC; cdr3_aa: CAWSEGEQFF
j_call: TRBJ2-5; clone_size: few; v_call: TRBV7-3; d_call: .; cdr3_nt: TGTGCCAGCAGCTTCGTAGGTTCGGGGTCAGCCTACAATGAGCAGTACTTC; cdr3_aa: CASSFVGSGSAYNEQYF
j_call: TRBJ1-1; clone_size: few; v_call: TRBV4-2; d_call: .; cdr3_nt: TGTGCCAGCAGCCAAGCGTGGAGGGCGGACACTGAAGCTTTCTTT; cdr3_aa: CASSQAWRADTEAFF
j_call: TRBJ2-1; clone_size: few; v_call: TRBV24-1; d_call: .; cdr3_nt: TGTGCCACCGGGGAATCAGGGGACGATGAGCAGTTCTTC; cdr3_aa: CATGESGDDEQFF
j_call: TRBJ2-5; clone_size: .; v_call: TRBV21-1; d_call: .; cdr3_nt: TGTGCCAGAAGGTCCCCGGCCCAAGAGACCCAGTACTTC; cdr3_aa: CARRSPAQETQYF
j_call: TRBJ1-1; clone_size: few; v_call: TRBV9; d_call: .; cdr3_nt: TGTGCCAGCTCAGACGGATCAACGGCGACTGAAGCTTTCTTT; cdr3_aa: CASSDGSTATEAFF
j_call: TRBJ2-3; clone_size: .; v_call: TRBV12-3/TRBV12-4; d_call: TRBD2; cdr3_nt: TGTGCCAGCAGTCCTAGTTTGGGAGGGTACTACTCCACAGATACGCAGTATTTT; cdr3_aa: CASSPSLGGYYSTDTQYF
j_call: TRBJ2-2; clone_size: .; v_call: TRBV11-2; d_call: .; cdr3_nt: TGTGCCAGCAGCCCCGAGAGACTATCAAACACCGGGGAGCTGTTTTTT; cdr3_aa: CASSPERLSNTGELFF
j_call: TRBJ2-3; clone_size: once; v_call: TRBV10-3; d_call: .; cdr3_nt: TGTGCCATCAGTGGGGAGACTAACACAGATACGCAGTATTTT; cdr3_aa: CAISGETNTDTQYF
j_call: TRBJ1-1; clone_size: many; v_call: TRBV7-2; d_call: TRBD1; cdr3_nt: TGTGCCAGCAGCTTCCACCGGGACAGGGTTATCGGGAACACTGAAGCTTTCTTT; cdr3_aa: CASSFHRDRVIGNTEAFF
j_call: TRBJ2-1; clone_size: few; v_call: TRBV11-1; d_call: TRBD1; cdr3_nt: TGTGCCAGCAGCTTCCCGACAGGGAGCTCCTACAATGAGCAGTTCTTC; cdr3_aa: CASSFPTGSSYNEQFF
j_call: TRBJ1-6; clone_size: few; v_call: TRBV6-5; d_call: .; cdr3_nt: TGTGCCAGCAGTTACTCGAGTCGAGATAATTCACCCCTCCACTTT; cdr3_aa: CASSYSSRDNSPLHF
j_call: TRBJ2-7; clone_size: many; v_call: TRBV10-3; d_call: .; cdr3_nt: TGTGCCATCAGTGGGTCGAGCGGGCGTCGTAACAGCTCCTACGAGCAGTACTTC; cdr3_aa: CAISGSSGRRNSSYEQYF
j_call: TRBJ1-1; clone_size: .; v_call: TRBV12-3/TRBV12-4; d_call: .; cdr3_nt: TGTGCCAGCAGTCCTTCCGGACCTGAAGCTTTCTTT; cdr3_aa: CASSPSGPEAFF
j_call: TRBJ1-4; clone_size: .; v_call: TRBV12-3/TRBV12-4; d_call: .; cdr3_nt: TGTGCCAGCAGTCCCGACAGGCGCTTTAATGAAAAACTGTTTTTT; cdr3_aa: CASSPDRRFNEKLFF
j_call: TRBJ1-5; clone_size: few; v_call: TRBV28; d_call: .; cdr3_nt: TGTGCCAGCAGTTTATTCCAGGGCCAGCCCCAGCATTTT; cdr3_aa: CASSLFQGQPQHF
j_call: TRBJ2-3; clone_size: many; v_call: TRBV11-2; d_call: .; cdr3_nt: TGTGCCAGCAGCTTATTGGTATTAGGCGGGGCGAGCACAGATACGCAGTATTTT; cdr3_aa: CASSLLVLGGASTDTQYF
j_call: TRBJ2-1; clone_size: few; v_call: TRBV29-1; d_call: .; cdr3_nt: TGCAGCGTTGAAGATGTCGGCAGGGGTTCCTACAATGAGCAGTTCTTC; cdr3_aa: CSVEDVGRGSYNEQFF
j_call: TRBJ1-2; clone_size: .; v_call: TRBV12-3/TRBV12-4; d_call: .; cdr3_nt: TGTGCCAGCAGTCCACGGGGAGTGCGGAGCTATGGCTACACCTTC; cdr3_aa: CASSPRGVRSYGYTF
j_call: TRBJ2-1; clone_size: many; v_call: TRBV9; d_call: TRBD2; cdr3_nt: TGTGCCAGCACCCCGGGGGGTAGTTACTACAATGAGCAGTTCTTC; cdr3_aa: CASTPGGSYYNEQFF
j_call: TRBJ1-4; clone_size: .; v_call: TRBV7-6; d_call: TRBD1; cdr3_nt: TGTGCCAGCAGCCTCTACAGGGGTGAGGAAAAACTGTTTTTT; cdr3_aa: CASSLYRGEEKLFF
j_call: TRBJ2-7; clone_size: .; v_call: TRBV7-6; d_call: .; cdr3_nt: TGTGCCAGCAGCTTAGTAGTCCGGGACGGTATCTACGAGCAGTACTTC; cdr3_aa: CASSLVVRDGIYEQYF
j_call: TRBJ2-7; clone_size: .; v_call: TRBV10-3; d_call: .; cdr3_nt: TGTGCCATCAGTGAGCCCGGGACTGGGACCTACGAGCAGTACTTC; cdr3_aa: CAISEPGTGTYEQYF
j_call: TRBJ2-3; clone_size: .; v_call: TRBV4-3; d_call: .; cdr3_nt: TGCGCCAGCAGCCAAGATCTCGAGCGGGCCACAGATACGCAGTATTTT; cdr3_aa: CASSQDLERATDTQYF
j_call: TRBJ1-5; clone_size: many; v_call: TRBV7-6; d_call: .; cdr3_nt: TGTGCCAGCAGCTCACAGGGAGCTCAGCCCCAGCATTTT; cdr3_aa: CASSSQGAQPQHF
j_call: TRBJ2-5; clone_size: few; v_call: TRBV5-1; d_call: .; cdr3_nt: TGCGCCAGCAAAGATCGACGACAGGCGCGGGATAGTCAAGAGACCCAGTACTTC; cdr3_aa: CASKDRRQARDSQETQYF
j_call: TRBJ1-2; clone_size: .; v_call: TRBV6-5; d_call: .; cdr3_nt: TGTGCCAGCAGTGAGATTGGCCATGGCTACACCTTC; cdr3_aa: CASSEIGHGYTF
j_call: TRBJ1-2; clone_size: few; v_call: TRBV18; d_call: TRBD1; cdr3_nt: TGTGCCAGCTCACCCGGGACAGGGAATAACTATGGCTACACCTTC; cdr3_aa: CASSPGTGNNYGYTF
j_call: TRBJ2-3; clone_size: .; v_call: TRBV7-2; d_call: .; cdr3_nt: TGTGCCAGCAGTAGAGGCCTCCCAGATACGCAGTATTTT; cdr3_aa: CASSRGLPDTQYF
j_call: TRBJ1-1; clone_size: few; v_call: TRBV29-1; d_call: .; cdr3_nt: TGCAGCGTTGAGAACAGGGAAGGGAGCACTGAAGCTTTCTTT; cdr3_aa: CSVENREGSTEAFF
j_call: TRBJ2-3; clone_size: few; v_call: TRBV12-3/TRBV12-4; d_call: .; cdr3_nt: TGTGCCAGCAAATCCCGGGACACTAGTAATGTAGATACGCAGTATTTT; cdr3_aa: CASKSRDTSNVDTQYF
j_call: TRBJ2-7; clone_size: few; v_call: TRBV7-8; d_call: .; cdr3_nt: TGTGCCAGCGCCCAAGGGACGAGCTACGAGCAGTACTTC; cdr3_aa: CASAQGTSYEQYF
j_call: TRBJ2-3; clone_size: .; v_call: TRBV7-2; d_call: .; cdr3_nt: TGTGCCAGCAGCCTCCTTAGAATGGGCACAGATACGCGGTATTTT; cdr3_aa: CASSLLRMGTDTRYF
j_call: TRBJ2-1; clone_size: .; v_call: TRBV28; d_call: TRBD2; cdr3_nt: TGTGCCAGCAGCCTGGGACTAGCGGGGGGCTATTCCTACAATGAGCAGTTCTTC; cdr3_aa: CASSLGLAGGYSYNEQFF
j_call: TRBJ1-2; clone_size: .; v_call: TRBV12-3/TRBV12-4; d_call: TRBD1; cdr3_nt: TGTGCCAGCAGTTTAGCGCAGGGACAGTCCACTTGCACCTTC; cdr3_aa: CASSLAQGQSTCTF
j_call: TRBJ2-3; clone_size: .; v_call: TRBV7-2; d_call: .; cdr3_nt: TGTGCCACAGGGGCTAGCGGCACAGATACGCAGTATTTT; cdr3_aa: CATGASGTDTQYF
j_call: TRBJ2-1; clone_size: .; v_call: TRBV21-1; d_call: .; cdr3_nt: TGTGCCAGCAGCTCGAAAGAGGGCCGACAGCCTACTAGCTCCTACAATGAGCAGTTCTTC; cdr3_aa: CASSSKEGRQPTSSYNEQFF
j_call: TRBJ2-6; clone_size: few; v_call: TRBV18; d_call: TRBD1; cdr3_nt: TGTGCCAGCTCACCATCCCCGGGACAGGGGTCTGGGGCCAACGTCCTGACTTTC; cdr3_aa: CASSPSPGQGSGANVLTF